This T cell receptor (beta chain) was profiled in a study of blood T cell repertoires in COVID-19. Study as a whole: T cells, B-cell-depleted T cells, or PBMCs supplied cDNA or gDNA.

Someone with COVID-19 had been met by exposed participants within 2 weeks before study entry. This clone was found once. In the original processing: Researchers report that nucleated cell counts were estimated from reference gene primer amplification. Here immunoSEQ multiplex PCR was the method, and the copy in TCRdb shows in-frame clones only, minus some. From that table come the V and J calls and clone size; the DNA was used to work out D and trimming. The repertoire holds some 340,000 clones, with 90% as singletons. The length of the CDR3 is 13 residues. Germline lookup yields CDR1 MNHNY and CDR2 SVGAGI (reference sequence). Trimming cost V 6 bases and J 5 bases, with 13 bases left between them.

Sequencing was done on a sample of PBMCs or T cells enriched from blood (not recorded which). The chain carries TRBV6-6 and TRBJ1-1, with D possibly TRBD1 on 6 matching bases. The TCR was taken from a woman in her thirties who had been exposed to COVID-19. This chain's CDR3 is CASRPTGRTEAFF. The CDR3 DNA reads TGTGCCAGCAGGCCCACAGGGCGGACTGAAGCTTTCTTT.